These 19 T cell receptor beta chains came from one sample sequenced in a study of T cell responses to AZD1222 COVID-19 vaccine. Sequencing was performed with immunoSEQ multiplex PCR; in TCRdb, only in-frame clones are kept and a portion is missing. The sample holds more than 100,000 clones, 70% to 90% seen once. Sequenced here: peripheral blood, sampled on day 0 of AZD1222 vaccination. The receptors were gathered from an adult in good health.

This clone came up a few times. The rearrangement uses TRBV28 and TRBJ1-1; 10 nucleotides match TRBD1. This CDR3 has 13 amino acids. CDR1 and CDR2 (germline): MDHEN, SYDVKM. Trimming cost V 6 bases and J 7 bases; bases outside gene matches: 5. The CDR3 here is CASRLTGGGEAFF. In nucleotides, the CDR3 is TGTGCCAGCAGGCTGACAGGGGGCGGTGAAGCTTTCTTT.

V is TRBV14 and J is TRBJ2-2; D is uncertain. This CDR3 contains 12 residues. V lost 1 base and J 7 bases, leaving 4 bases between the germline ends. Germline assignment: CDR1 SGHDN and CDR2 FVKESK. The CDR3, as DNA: TGTGCCAGCAGCCAAGCGGGCGGGGAGCTGTTTTTT. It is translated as CASSQAGGELFF.

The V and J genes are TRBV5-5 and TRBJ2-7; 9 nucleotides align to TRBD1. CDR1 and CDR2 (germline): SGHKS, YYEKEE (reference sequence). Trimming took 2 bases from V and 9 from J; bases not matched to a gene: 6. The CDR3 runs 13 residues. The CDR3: CASSLGTGPLQYF. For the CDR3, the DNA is TGTGCCAGCAGCTTAGGGACAGGGCCACTGCAGTACTTC. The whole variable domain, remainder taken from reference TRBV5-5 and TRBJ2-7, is DAGVTQSPTHLIKTRGQQVTLRCSPISGHKSVSWYQQVLGQGPQFIFQYYEKEERGRGNFPDRFSARQFPNYSSELNVNALLLGDSALYLCASSLGTGPLQYFGPGTRLTVT.

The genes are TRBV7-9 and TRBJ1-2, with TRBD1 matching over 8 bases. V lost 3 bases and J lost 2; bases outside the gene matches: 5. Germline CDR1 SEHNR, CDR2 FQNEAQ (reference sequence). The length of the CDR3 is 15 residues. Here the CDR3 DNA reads TGTGCCAGCAGCTTGACAGGGGCAACAAACTATGGCTACACCTTC. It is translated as CASSLTGATNYGYTF. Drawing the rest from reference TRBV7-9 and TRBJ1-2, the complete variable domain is DTGVSQNPRHKITKRGQNVTFRCDPISEHNRLYWYRQTLGQGPEFLTYFQNEAQLEKSRLLSDRFSAERPKGSFSTLEIQRTEQGDSAMYLCASSLTGATNYGYTFGSGTRLTVV.

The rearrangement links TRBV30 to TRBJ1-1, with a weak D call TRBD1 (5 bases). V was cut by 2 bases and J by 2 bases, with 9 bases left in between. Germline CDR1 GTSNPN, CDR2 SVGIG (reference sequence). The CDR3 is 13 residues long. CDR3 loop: CAWSKDSNTEAFF. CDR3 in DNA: TGTGCCTGGAGTAAAGACAGTAACACTGAAGCTTTCTTT.

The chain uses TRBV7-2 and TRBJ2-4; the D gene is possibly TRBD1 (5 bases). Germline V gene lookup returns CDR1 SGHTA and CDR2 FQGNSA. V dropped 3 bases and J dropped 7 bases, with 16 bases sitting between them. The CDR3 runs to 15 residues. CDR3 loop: CASSFKGSIRNIQYF. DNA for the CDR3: TGTGCCAGCAGCTTCAAGGGGTCGATTCGGAACATTCAGTACTTC.

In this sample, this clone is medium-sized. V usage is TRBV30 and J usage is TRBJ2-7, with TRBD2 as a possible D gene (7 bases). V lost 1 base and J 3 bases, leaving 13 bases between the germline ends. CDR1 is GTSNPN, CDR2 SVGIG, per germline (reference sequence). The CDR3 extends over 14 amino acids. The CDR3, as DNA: TGTGCCTGGAGTGCGGCGGGGGCCTTCTACGAGCAGTACTTC. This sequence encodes CAWSAAGAFYEQYF.

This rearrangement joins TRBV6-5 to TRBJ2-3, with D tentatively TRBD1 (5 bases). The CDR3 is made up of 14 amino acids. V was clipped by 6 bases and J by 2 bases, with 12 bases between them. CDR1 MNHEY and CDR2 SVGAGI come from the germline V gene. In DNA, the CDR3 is TGTGCCAGCAGGCTGACAGCGAACACAGATACGCAGTATTTT. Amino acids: CASRLTANTDTQYF.

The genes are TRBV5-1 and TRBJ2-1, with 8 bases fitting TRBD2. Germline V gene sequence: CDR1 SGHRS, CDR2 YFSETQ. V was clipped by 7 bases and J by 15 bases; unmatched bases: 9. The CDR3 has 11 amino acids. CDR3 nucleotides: TGCGCCAGCTGGGGTGGGACTAGACTGTTCTTC. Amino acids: CASWGGTRLFF.

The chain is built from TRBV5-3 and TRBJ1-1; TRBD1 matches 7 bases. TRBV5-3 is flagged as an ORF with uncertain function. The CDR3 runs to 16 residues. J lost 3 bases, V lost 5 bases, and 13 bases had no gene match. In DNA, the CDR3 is TGTGCCAGAAGAGTACGACAGGGAAGTACGGACACTGAAGCTTTCTTT. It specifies CARRVRQGSTDTEAFF.

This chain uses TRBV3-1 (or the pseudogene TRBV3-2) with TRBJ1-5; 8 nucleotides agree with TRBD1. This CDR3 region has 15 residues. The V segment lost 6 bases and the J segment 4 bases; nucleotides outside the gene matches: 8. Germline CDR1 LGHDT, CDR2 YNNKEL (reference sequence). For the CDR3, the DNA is TGTGCCAGCAGTTTGACAGGGGTTGTAAATCAGCCCCAGCATTTT. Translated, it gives CASSLTGVVNQPQHF.

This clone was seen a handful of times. The CDR3 loop reads CASSGREGIEQFF. The CDR3 bases are TGCGCCAGCAGCGGGCGGGAAGGGATTGAGCAGTTCTTC. The chain couples TRBV4-3 to TRBJ2-1, with D maybe TRBD2 (6 bases). This CDR3 has 13 amino acids. The V and J ends lost 5 bases and 9 bases respectively, with 14 bases between them. From germline, CDR1 is LGHNA and CDR2 YSLEER.

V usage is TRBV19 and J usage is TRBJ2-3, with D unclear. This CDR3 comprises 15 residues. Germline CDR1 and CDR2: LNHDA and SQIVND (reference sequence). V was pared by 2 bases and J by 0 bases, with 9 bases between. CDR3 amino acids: CASSIWAVSTDTQYF. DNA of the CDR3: TGTGCCAGTAGTATATGGGCAGTTAGCACAGATACGCAGTATTTT. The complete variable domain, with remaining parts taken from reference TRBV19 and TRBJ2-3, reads DGGITQSPKYLFRKEGQNVTLSCEQNLNHDAMYWYRQDPGQGLRLIYYSQIVNDFQKGDIAEGYSVSREKKESFPLTVTSAQKNPTAFYLCASSIWAVSTDTQYFGPGTRLTVL.

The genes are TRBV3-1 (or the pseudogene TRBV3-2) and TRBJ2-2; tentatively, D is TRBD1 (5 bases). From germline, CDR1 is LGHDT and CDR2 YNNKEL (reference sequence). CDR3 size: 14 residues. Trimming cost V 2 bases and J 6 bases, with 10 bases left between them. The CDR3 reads CASSQNSGPGELFF. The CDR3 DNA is TGTGCCAGCAGCCAAAATTCAGGGCCCGGGGAGCTGTTTTTT.

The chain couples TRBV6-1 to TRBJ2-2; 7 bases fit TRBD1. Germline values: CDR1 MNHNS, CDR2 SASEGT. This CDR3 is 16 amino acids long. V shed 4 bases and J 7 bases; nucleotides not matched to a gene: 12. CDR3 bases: TGTGCCAGCAGTGCCCGGGACAGCCATCGGGGCGGGGAGCTGTTTTTT. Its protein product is CASSARDSHRGGELFF.

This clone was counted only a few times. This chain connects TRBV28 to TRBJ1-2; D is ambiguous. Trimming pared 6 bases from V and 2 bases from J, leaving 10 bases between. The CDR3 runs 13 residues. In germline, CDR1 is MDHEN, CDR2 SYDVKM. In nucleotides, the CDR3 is TGTGCCAGCAGGCGGGTCCTGAACTATGGCTACACCTTC. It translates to CASRRVLNYGYTF.

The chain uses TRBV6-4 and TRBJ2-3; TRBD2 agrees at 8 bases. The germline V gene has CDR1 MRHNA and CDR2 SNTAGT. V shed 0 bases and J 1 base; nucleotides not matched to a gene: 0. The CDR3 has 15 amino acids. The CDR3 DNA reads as TGTGCCAGCAGTGACTCGCGGGGGGGCACAGATACGCAGTATTTT. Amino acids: CASSDSRGGTDTQYF.

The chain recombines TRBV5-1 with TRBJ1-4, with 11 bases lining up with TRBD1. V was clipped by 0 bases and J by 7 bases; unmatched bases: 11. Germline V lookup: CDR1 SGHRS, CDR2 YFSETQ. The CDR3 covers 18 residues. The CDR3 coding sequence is TGCGCCAGCAGCTTGGGCGGTAGATGGGACAGGGGGAGTGAAAAACTGTTTTTT. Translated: CASSLGGRWDRGSEKLFF.

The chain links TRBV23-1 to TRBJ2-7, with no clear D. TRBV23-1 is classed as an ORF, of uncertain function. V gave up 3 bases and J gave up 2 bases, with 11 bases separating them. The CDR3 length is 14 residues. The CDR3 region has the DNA TGCGCCAGCAGTCAGGGCCGCCTTGCCTACGAGCAGTACTTC. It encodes CASSQGRLAYEQYF.